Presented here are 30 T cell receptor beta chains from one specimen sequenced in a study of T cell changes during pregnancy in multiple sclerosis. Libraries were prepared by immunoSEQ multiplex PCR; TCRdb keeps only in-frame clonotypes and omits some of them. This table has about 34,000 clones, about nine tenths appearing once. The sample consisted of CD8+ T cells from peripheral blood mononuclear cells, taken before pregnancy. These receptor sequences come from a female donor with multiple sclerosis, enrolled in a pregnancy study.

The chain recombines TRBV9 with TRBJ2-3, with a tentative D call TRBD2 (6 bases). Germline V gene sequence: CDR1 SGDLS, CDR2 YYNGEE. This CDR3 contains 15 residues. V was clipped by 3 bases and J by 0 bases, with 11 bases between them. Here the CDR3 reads CASSDSGTSTDTQYF. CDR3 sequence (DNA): TGTGCCAGCAGCGACTCTGGGACTAGCACAGATACGCAGTATTTT.

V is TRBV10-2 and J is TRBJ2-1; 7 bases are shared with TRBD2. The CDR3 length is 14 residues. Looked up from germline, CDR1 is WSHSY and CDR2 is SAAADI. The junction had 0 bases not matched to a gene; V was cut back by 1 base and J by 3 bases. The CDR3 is CASSELAGYNEQFF. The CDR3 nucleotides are TGCGCCAGCAGTGAGTTAGCGGGCTACAATGAGCAGTTCTTC.

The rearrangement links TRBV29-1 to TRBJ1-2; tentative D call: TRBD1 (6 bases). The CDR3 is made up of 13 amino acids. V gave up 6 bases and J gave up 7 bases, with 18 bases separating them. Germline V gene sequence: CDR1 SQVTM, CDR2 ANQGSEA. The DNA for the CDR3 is TGCAGCGTATTTACAGGGCTGGTTGGTGGCTACACCTTC. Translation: CSVFTGLVGGYTF. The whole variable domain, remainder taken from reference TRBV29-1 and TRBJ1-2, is SAVISQKPSRDICQRGTSLTIQCQVDSQVTMMFWYRQQPGQSLTLIATANQGSEATYESGFVIDKFPISRPNLTFSTLTVSNMSPEDSSIYLCSVFTGLVGGYTFGSGTRLTVV.

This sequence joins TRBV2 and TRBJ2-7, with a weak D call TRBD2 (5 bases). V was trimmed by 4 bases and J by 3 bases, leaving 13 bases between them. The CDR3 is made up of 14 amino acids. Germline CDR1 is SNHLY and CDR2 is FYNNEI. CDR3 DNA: TGTGCCAGCAGTGGAACGGGCGAGGGCTACGAGCAGTACTTC. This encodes CASSGTGEGYEQYF.

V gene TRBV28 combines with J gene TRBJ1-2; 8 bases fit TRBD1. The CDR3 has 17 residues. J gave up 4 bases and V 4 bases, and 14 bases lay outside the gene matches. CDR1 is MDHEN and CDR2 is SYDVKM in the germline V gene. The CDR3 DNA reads TGTGCCAGCAGTTCTCTAGACGGTGCACAGGGGGGCTATGGCTACACCTTC. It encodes CASSSLDGAQGGYGYTF.

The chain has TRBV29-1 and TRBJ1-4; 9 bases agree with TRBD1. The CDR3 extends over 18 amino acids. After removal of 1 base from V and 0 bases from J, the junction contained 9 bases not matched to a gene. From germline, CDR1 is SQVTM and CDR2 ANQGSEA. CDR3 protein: CSVEVRTGDFATNEKLFF. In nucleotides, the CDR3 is TGCAGCGTTGAAGTGCGGACAGGGGACTTCGCAACTAATGAAAAACTGTTTTTT.

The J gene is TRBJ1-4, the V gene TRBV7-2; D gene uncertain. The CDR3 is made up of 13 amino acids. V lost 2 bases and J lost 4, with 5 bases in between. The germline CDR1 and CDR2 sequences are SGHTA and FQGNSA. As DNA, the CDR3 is TGTGCCAGCAGCTTATCCGTTAATGAAAAACTGTTTTTT. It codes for CASSLSVNEKLFF.

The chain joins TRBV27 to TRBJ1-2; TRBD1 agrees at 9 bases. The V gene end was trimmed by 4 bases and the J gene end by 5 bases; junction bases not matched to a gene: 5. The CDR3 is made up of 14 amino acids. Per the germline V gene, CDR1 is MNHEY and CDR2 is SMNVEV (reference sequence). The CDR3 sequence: CASSWTGVGYGYTF. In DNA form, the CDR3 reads TGTGCCAGCAGTTGGACAGGGGTTGGGTATGGCTACACCTTC.

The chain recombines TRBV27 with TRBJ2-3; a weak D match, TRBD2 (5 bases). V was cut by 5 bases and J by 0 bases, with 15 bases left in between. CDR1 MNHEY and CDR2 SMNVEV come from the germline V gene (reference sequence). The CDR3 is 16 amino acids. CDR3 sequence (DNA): TGTGCCAGCAGTCCCCCGGAGAGGACTAGCACAGATACGCAGTATTTT. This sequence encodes CASSPPERTSTDTQYF.

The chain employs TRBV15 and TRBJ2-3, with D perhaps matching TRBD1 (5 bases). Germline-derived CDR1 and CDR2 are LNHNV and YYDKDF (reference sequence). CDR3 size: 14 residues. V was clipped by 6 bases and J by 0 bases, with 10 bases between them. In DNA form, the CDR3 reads TGTGCCACCAGTGACAGAGAAAGCACAGATACGCAGTATTTT. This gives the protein CATSDRESTDTQYF.

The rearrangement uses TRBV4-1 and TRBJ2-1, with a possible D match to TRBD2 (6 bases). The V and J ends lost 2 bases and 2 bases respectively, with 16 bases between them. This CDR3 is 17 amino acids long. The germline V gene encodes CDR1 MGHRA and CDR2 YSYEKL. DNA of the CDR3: TGCGCCAGCAGCCAAAGTACCGCGGGGACCCCCTACAATGAGCAGTTCTTC. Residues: CASSQSTAGTPYNEQFF.

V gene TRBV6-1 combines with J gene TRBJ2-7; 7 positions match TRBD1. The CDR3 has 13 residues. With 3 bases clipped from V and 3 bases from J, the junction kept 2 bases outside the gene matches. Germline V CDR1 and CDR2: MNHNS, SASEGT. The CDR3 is CASSEGQNYEQYF. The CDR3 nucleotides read TGTGCCAGCAGTGAGGGACAGAACTACGAGCAGTACTTC.

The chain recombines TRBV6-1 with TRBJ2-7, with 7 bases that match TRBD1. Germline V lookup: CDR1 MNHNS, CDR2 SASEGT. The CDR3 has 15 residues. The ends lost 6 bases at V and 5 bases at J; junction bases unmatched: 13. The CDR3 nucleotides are TGTGCCAGCAGGAGCACAGACAGGGCCAGGGACGAGCAGTACTTC. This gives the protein CASRSTDRARDEQYF.

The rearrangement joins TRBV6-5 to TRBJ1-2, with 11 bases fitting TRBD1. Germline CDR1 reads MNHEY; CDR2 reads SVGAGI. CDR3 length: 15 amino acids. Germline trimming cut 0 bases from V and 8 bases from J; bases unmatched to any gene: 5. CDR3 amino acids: CASSYSDRGLVGYTF. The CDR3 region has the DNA TGTGCCAGCAGTTACTCGGACAGGGGGCTTGTCGGCTACACCTTC.

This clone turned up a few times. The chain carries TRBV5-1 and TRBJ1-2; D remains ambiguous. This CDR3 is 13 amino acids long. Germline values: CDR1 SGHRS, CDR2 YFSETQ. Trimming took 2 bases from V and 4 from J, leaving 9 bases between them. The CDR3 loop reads CASSLGGIYGYTF. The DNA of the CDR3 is TGCGCCAGCAGCTTAGGCGGGATCTATGGCTACACCTTC.

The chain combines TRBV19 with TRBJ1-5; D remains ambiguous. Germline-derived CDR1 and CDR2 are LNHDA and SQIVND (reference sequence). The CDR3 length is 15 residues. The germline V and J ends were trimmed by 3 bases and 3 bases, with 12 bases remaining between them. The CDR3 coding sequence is TGTGCCAGTAGTATTAGCGGTCAGACCAATCAGCCCCAGCATTTT. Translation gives CASSISGQTNQPQHF. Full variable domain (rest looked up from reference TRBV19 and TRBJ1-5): DGGITQSPKYLFRKEGQNVTLSCEQNLNHDAMYWYRQDPGQGLRLIYYSQIVNDFQKGDIAEGYSVSREKKESFPLTVTSAQKNPTAFYLCASSISGQTNQPQHFGDGTRLSIL.

CDR3 region: CASSRRRGSGDTQYF. The CDR3 nucleotides are TGCGCCAGCAGTCGGAGGCGTGGGAGTGGGGATACGCAGTATTTT. The V and J genes are TRBV5-1 and TRBJ2-3; tentative D call: TRBD2 (5 bases). The germline gives CDR1 SGHRS, CDR2 YFSETQ. The CDR3 consists of 15 residues. V was cut by 5 bases and J by 6 bases, with 19 bases left in between.

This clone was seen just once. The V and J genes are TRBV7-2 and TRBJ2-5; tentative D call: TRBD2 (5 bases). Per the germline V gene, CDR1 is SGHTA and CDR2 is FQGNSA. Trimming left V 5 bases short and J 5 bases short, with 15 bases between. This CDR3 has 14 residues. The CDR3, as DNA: TGTGCCAGCAGCCACCAGCTTGGAGGTGAGACCCAGTACTTC. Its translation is CASSHQLGGETQYF.

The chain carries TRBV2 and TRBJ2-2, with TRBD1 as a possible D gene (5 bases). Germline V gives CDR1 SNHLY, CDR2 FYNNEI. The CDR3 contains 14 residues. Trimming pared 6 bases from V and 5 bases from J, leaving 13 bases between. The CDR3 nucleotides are TGTGCCAGCAGCGTTTCTCAGGGAACCGGGGAGCTGTTTTTT. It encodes CASSVSQGTGELFF. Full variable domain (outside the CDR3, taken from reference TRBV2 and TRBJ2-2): EPEVTQTPSHQVTQMGQEVILRCVPISNHLYFYWYRQILGQKVEFLVSFYNNEISEKSEIFDDQFSVERPDGSNFTLKIRSTKLEDSAMYFCASSVSQGTGELFFGEGSRLTVL.

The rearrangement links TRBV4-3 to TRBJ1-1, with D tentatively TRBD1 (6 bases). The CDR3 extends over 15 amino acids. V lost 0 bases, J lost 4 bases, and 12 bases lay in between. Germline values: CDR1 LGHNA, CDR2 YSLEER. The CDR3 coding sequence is TGCGCCAGCAGCCAAGAGCAGGGGTATACCACTGAAGCTTTCTTT. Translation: CASSQEQGYTTEAFF.

The CDR3 DNA follows: TGTGCCAGCAGCTTACAGGGGGAGACCTACGAGCAGTACTTC. Protein: CASSLQGETYEQYF. The chain carries TRBV5-6 and TRBJ2-7, with TRBD1 identical over 8 bases. CDR3 size: 14 residues. Looked up from germline, CDR1 is SGHDT and CDR2 is YYEEEE. Trimming took 2 bases from V and 2 from J; bases not matched to a gene: 3.

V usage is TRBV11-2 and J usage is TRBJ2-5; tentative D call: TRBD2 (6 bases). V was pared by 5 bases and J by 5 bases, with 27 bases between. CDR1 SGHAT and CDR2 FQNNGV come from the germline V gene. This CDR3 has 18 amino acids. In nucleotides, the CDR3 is TGTGCCAGCAGCCTAGCGATACTCCCGGGGATTCCTCAGGAGACCCAGTACTTC. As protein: CASSLAILPGIPQETQYF.

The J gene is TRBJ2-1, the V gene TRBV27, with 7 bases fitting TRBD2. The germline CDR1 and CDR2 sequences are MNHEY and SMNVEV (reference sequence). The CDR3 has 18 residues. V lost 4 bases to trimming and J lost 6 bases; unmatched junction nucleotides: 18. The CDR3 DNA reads TGTGCCAGCAGTTCATATCTGGTGGGGGGGATTGGGGGCAATGAGCAGTTCTTC. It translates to CASSSYLVGGIGGNEQFF.

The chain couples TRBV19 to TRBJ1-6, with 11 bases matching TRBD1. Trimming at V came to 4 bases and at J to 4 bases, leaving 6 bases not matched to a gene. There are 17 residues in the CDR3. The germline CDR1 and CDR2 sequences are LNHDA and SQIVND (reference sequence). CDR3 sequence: CASSRDRGVTYNSPLHF. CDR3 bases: TGTGCCAGTAGTAGGGACAGGGGGGTGACTTATAATTCACCCCTCCACTTT.

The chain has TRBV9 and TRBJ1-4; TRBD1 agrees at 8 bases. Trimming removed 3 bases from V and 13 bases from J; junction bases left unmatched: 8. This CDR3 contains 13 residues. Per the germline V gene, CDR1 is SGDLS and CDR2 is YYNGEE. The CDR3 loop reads CASSDDRGTGLFF. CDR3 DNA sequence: TGTGCCAGCAGCGATGACAGGGGAACTGGACTGTTTTTT.

CDR3 nucleotides: TGCGCCAGCAGCCAGGGTTGGACTAGCGATCACAATGAGCAGTTCTTC. The encoded protein is CASSQGWTSDHNEQFF. The chain links TRBV4-1 to TRBJ2-1, with 9 nucleotides matching TRBD2. The V gene end was trimmed by 3 bases and the J gene end by 5 bases; junction bases not matched to a gene: 8. Germline V gives CDR1 MGHRA, CDR2 YSYEKL. The CDR3 is 16 residues long.

In DNA form, the CDR3 reads TGTGCCAGCAGTTACCTCCGGCTAGCGGTCGAGCAGTACTTC. Translation gives CASSYLRLAVEQYF. The chain is built from TRBV6-5 and TRBJ2-7; 7 nucleotides align to TRBD2. Germline V CDR1 and CDR2: MNHEY, SVGAGI. After removal of 2 bases from V and 6 bases from J, the junction contained 7 bases not matched to a gene. The CDR3 sequence is 14 residues long.

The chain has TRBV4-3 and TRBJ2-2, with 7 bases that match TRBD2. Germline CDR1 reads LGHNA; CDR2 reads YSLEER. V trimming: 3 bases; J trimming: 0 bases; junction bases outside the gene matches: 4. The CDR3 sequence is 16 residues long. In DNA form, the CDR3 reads TGCGCCAGCAGCCAGTCGGCGGGGGCGAACACCGGGGAGCTGTTTTTT. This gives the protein CASSQSAGANTGELFF.

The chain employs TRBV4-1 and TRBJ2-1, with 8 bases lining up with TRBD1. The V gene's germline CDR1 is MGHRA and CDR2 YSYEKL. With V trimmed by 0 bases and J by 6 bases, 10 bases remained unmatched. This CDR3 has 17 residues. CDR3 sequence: CASSQEGGTGMVNEQFF. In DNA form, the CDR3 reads TGCGCCAGCAGCCAAGAAGGCGGGACAGGAATGGTCAATGAGCAGTTCTTC.

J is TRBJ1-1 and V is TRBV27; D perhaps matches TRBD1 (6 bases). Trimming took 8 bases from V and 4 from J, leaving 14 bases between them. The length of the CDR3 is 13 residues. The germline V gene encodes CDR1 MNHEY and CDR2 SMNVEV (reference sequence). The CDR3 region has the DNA TGTGCCAGCTCCCGGAGAGGGGGCACTGAAGCTTTCTTT. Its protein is CASSRRGGTEAFF.